This TCR beta chain was documented in a study of shared clonotypes between healthy human individuals. At deep level, the assay was performed. Every subset had its genomic DNA shared out evenly among several immunoSEQ plates. Sequencing used immunoSEQ multiplex PCR; TCRdb keeps in-frame clones, though not all of them. The data show under 600,000 clones, about 98% seen once. Terminally differentiated effector memory CD45RA+ cells were excluded from the naive CD8 cells, which were CD45RO-negative and positively selected for CCR7. The study drew all its donors from Caucasian adults living in Nashville, Tennessee. CDR3 length: 12 amino acids. V shed 5 bases and J shed 5 bases, with 7 bases lying between them. Germline V gives CDR1 SGHAT, CDR2 FQNNGV.

The receptor comes from a man aged 25-45 years in good health. Sequenced: naive CD8+ T cells sorted from blood. This chain joins TRBV11-2 and TRBJ2-1; D is uncertain. DNA for the CDR3: TGTGCCAGCAGCCTACCAGACAATGAGCAGTTCTTC. Amino acid sequence: CASSLPDNEQFF.